What follows are 6 T cell receptor beta chains derived from one specimen sequenced in a study of long-term antiretroviral therapy in people with HIV. Run at survey level, the immunoSEQ assay was version v3.0. Using immunoSEQ multiplex PCR, the repertoire was profiled, and TCRdb retains in-frame clones only, with some absent. The data contain 25,000 to 35,000 clones, roughly 89% of them seen just once; the ten biggest clones take up around 3.3%. This sample comprised unsorted PBMCs, obtained 1.8 years after starting antiretroviral therapy. Receptors originate from a woman aged 18-30 years with HIV.

A single count supports this clone. Here the CDR3 DNA reads TGTGCCAGCAGCTGGGGGACAGGACCCACCGGGGAGCTGTTTTTT. Its protein is CASSWGTGPTGELFF. The chain has TRBV11-1 and TRBJ2-2; TRBD1 matches 8 bases. This CDR3 is built from 15 residues. Trimming took 4 bases from V and 4 from J; bases not matched to a gene: 5. CDR1 SGHAT and CDR2 FQDESV come from the germline V gene (reference sequence). The full variable domain, its missing parts supplied by reference TRBV11-1 and TRBJ2-2, is EAEVAQSPRYKITEKSQAVAFWCDPISGHATLYWYRQILGQGPELLVQFQDESVVDDSQLPKDRFSAERLKGVDSTLKIQPAELGDSAMYLCASSWGTGPTGELFFGEGSRLTVL.

The CDR3 DNA is TGTGCCAGTAGTCCCGGGGGATCGGCCGCCTATGAGCAGTTCTTC. Translated, it gives CASSPGGSAAYEQFF. V is TRBV19 and J is TRBJ2-1; maybe TRBD2 (6 bases). CDR3 length equals 15 residues. V shed 5 bases and J shed 8 bases, with 19 bases lying between them. Looked up from germline, CDR1 is LNHDA and CDR2 is SQIVND (reference sequence).

V and J are TRBV29-1 and TRBJ2-7; a weak D match, TRBD1 (6 bases). V was clipped by 6 bases and J by 2 bases, with 17 bases between them. Germline V gene sequence: CDR1 SQVTM, CDR2 ANQGSEA. The CDR3 is 14 residues long. CDR3: CSVLKQGGTYEQYF. CDR3 sequence (DNA): TGCAGCGTATTGAAACAGGGTGGGACCTACGAGCAGTACTTC.

This clone was detected a few times. For the CDR3, the DNA is TGTGCCAGCAGTGGAACAGGGGTGGGCTACGAGCAGTACTTC. This encodes CASSGTGVGYEQYF. The genes are TRBV2 and TRBJ2-7, with 7 bases identical to TRBD1. CDR3 length: 14 amino acids. CDR1 SNHLY and CDR2 FYNNEI come from the germline V gene. The V gene end was trimmed by 4 bases and the J gene end by 3 bases; junction bases not matched to a gene: 6.

This clone occurred a few times. This rearrangement joins TRBV19 to TRBJ2-2, with TRBD2 as a possible D gene (5 bases). CDR3 length: 14 residues. The V end was cut by 3 bases, the J end by 6 bases, with 11 bases between. Germline assignment: CDR1 LNHDA and CDR2 SQIVND (reference sequence). The CDR3 protein is CASSIPGKAGELFF. The CDR3 DNA follows: TGTGCCAGTAGTATCCCGGGGAAAGCCGGGGAGCTGTTTTTT.

This clone was recorded a few times. V gene TRBV7-3 combines with J gene TRBJ1-2, with no clear D. This CDR3 comprises 17 residues. With 1 base removed from V and 2 bases from J, the gap between germline ends came to 17 bases. Germline CDR1 reads SGHTA; CDR2 reads FQGTGA. The CDR3 loop is CASSLNPSAASNYGYTF. CDR3 nucleotides: TGTGCCAGCAGCTTAAATCCGTCGGCGGCTTCGAACTATGGCTACACCTTC.